This TCR beta chain was recovered during a study of blood T cells in healthy people across ages (dated by TCRdb to about 2015). As for the study more broadly: In model experiments, roughly one uniquely barcoded TCR beta cDNA molecule per two T cells was captured by template switching. The study measured age-related changes in TCR beta repertoire diversity using deep sequencing normalized with unique cDNA molecular identifiers. To avoid experimental bias, donors of different ages were randomly spread across the sequencing lanes. Four age groups were formed from the donors: young (average 16 years), middle-aged (approximately 42), aged (around 68) and long-lived (about 80). For two donors (one aged 18 to 29 and one aged 80 or older), the study analyzed two additional independent replicas of 1 million unique cDNA reads from the same blood draw. The investigation overall reported the following: Observed TCR beta diversity correlated strongly with the percentage of naive T cells measured by flow cytometry. The long-lived group showed more naive CD4+ T cells, fewer expanded clones and increased TCR diversity than the aged group, suggesting age selection. Estimates of total diversity from one million sequenced T cells were regarded as lower bounds and underestimates. Observed TCR beta diversity per million T cells fell roughly linearly with age, and a significant reduction was already apparent by age around 40. Because donor CMV infection status was unknown, age-related changes in expanded clonotypes were potentially confounded. Since profiling was done on bulk unsorted PBMCs, naive and antigen-experienced compartments could not be conclusively compared.

The library was produced with 5' RACE. The sample was run on an Illumina HiSeq 2500. A second 7 to 11 cycle PCR used a sample-barcoded 5' primer and a J-beta primer mix. Each TCR beta cDNA molecule received a unique molecular identifier from a template-switch 5' adaptor carrying 12 random nucleotides. Each sample yielded at least 2.5 million CDR3-containing paired-end reads. The Mint cDNA synthesis kit, primed by a TRBC-specific oligonucleotide, was used to synthesize first-strand cDNA from all RNA. All cDNA was treated with uracil-DNA glycosylase and then went through a first 18-cycle PCR with the universal primers M1SS and BC2_uni_R. Regarding the original processing steps: For normalization, 1 million high-quality reads, each with a distinct molecular identifier, were randomly selected from each sample. Instead of being binned into consensus sequences, reads with shared molecular identifiers were discarded. CDR3 identification, clonotype clustering and error correction used MiTCR with a Q25 quality threshold and the strictest error-elimination algorithm. A nonparametric unseen species model using Euler transformation provided a lower-bound estimate of total TCR beta diversity. The public reads were reanalyzed by TCRdb: fastp trimming at Q25, MiXCR alignment, in-frame beta chains only. A single entry per CDR3 protein holds the most common genes and DNA from its merged rows. Clone size and V and J calls follow TCRdb, not the original study. The sample contains hundreds of thousands of distinct CDR3 sequences, approximately 30% of them found a single time. 15% to 17% of the sample belongs to the ten largest clones.

The donors were roughly 40 Caucasian individuals from Russia, aged roughly 6 to 95 years, who were systemically healthy. Around 9.9 milliliters of peripheral blood were collected from each donor into EDTA-treated Vacutainer tubes. Ficoll-Paque density-gradient centrifugation was used to isolate PBMCs, with at least 7 million per sample. Total RNA was extracted from PBMCs with Trizol reagent, with at least 5 micrograms obtained per sample. Naive CD45RAhigh/CD27high T cell percentages were measured by flow cytometry on a PBMC aliquot from every donor. At least ten counts were recorded for this clonotype. The antigen it recognizes is unknown. No base qualities exist here, and no much larger clone lies one base off it. The germline V end is reduced by 5 bases and the J end by 4 bases; junction bases left unmatched: 9. For CDR1 and CDR2, the germline V gene lists MNHEY and SVGAGI. Counted from cysteine to phenylalanine, this CDR3 has 15 amino acids. Only the CDR3 portion is preserved as DNA: 45 bases, with reading frame beginning at the first base.

The chain is assembled from TRBV6-5 and TRBJ1-2; a stretch of 8 junction bases matches TRBD1. Material: blood. This sequence originates from a woman aged 80 or over in good health. The CDR3 region: CASSPAGQGGYGYTF. The DNA sequence is given as TGTGCCAGCAGTCCAGCAGGACAGGGAGGCTATGGCTACACCTTC.